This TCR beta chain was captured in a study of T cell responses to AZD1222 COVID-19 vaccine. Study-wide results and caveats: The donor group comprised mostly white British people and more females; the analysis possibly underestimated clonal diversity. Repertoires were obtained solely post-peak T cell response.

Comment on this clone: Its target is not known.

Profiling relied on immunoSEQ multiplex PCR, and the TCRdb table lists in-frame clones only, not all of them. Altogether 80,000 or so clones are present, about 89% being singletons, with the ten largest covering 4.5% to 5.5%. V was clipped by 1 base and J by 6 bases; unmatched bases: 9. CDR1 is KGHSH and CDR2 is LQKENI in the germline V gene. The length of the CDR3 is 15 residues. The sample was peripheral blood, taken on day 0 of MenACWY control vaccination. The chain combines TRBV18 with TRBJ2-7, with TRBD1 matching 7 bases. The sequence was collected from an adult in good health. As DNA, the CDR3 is TGTGCCAGCTCACCACAGGGGGCCCTTGCAGGCGAGCAGTACTTC. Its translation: CASSPQGALAGEQYF.